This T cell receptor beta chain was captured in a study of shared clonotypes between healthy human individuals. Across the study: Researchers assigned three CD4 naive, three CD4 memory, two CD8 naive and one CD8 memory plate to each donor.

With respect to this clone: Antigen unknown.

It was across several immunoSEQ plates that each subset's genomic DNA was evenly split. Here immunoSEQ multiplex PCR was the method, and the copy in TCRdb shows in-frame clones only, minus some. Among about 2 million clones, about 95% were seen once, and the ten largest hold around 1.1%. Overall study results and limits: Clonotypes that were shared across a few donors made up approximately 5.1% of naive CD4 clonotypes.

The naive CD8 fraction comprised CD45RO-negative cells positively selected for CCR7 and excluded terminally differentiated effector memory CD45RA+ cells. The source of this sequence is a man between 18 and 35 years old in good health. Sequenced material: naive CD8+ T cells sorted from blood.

The CDR3 here is CASSEAGDSGATDTQYF. CDR3 in DNA: TGTGCCAGCAGTGAAGCCGGGGACAGTGGGGCCACAGATACGCAGTATTTT. This chain joins TRBV2 and TRBJ2-3; TRBD1 matches at 7 bases. CDR1 SNHLY and CDR2 FYNNEI come from the germline V gene. The V and J ends lost 0 bases and 2 bases, in that order; junction bases with no gene match: 8. This CDR3 spans 17 amino acids.